What follows is one T cell receptor (beta chain) and its context. The junction does not match germline at one end; this may be a read error. The data belong to a study of beta chain features in type 1 diabetes. Expressed TCRB transcripts were sequenced because the entire RNA isolate underwent reverse transcription. This table comes from immunoSEQ multiplex PCR, and its TCRdb copy is limited to in-frame clones, with some not included. The sample shows more than 300,000 clones, approximately 12% of them seen only once. In germline, CDR1 is SSHAT, CDR2 FNYEAQ (reference sequence). CDR3 length: 13 residues.

The sequence was collected from a man between 18 and 35 years old in good health. The chain has TRBV7-7 and TRBJ2-1, with a weak D call TRBD1 (6 bases). The specimen was naive CD4+ T cells from blood. The CDR3 protein is CASSPGQSNEQFF. CDR3 DNA sequence: TGTGCTAGCAGCCCTGGACAGTCAAATGAGCAGTTCTTC.